This T cell receptor (beta chain) was retrieved from a study of cytomegalovirus exposure and HLA in healthy donors. The germline V gene has CDR1 SGHDN and CDR2 FVKESK. CDR3 length: 15 residues. V was cut by 4 bases and J by 2 bases, with 11 bases left in between. Note on this clone: Its antigen is unidentified.

60 Vbeta and 13 Jbeta primers were used in PCR. Original handling: A later analysis tallied approximately 80 million unique TCR beta chains, around 10 million of them shared. Clones were sequenced by immunoSEQ multiplex PCR, and TCRdb holds only the in-frame ones, with some missing. V and J calls and clone size are those listed in that table; D and trimming were worked out from the DNA. Of some 120,000 clones listed, about four fifths were seen once; the top ten hold about 3.9%. The study, taken as a whole, reports: A classifier reportedly called cytomegalovirus status with high sensitivity and specificity. DRB1 had the most TCR associations and HLA-C the fewest, a later analysis found, with rates varying by HLA locus.

The rearrangement links TRBV14 to TRBJ2-2, with D possibly being TRBD1 (6 bases). Material for sequencing was PBMCs. This TCR was sampled from a woman in her forties in good health and CMV-seropositive. CDR3 amino acids: CASSPRTANTGELFF. In DNA, the CDR3 is TGTGCCAGCAGCCCACGGACAGCTAACACCGGGGAGCTGTTTTTT.